One sample yielded the 16 T cell receptor beta chains listed below, sequenced in a study of lymphopenia after photon versus proton radiotherapy. Profiling relied on immunoSEQ multiplex PCR, and the TCRdb table lists in-frame clones only, not all of them. The table lists some 170,000 clones, less than 90% of them singletons. Sequences were derived from peripheral blood, sampled from a patient treated with photon-based radiotherapy. Every receptor here comes from a man aged 45 to 65 with gastric cancer.

The rearrangement uses TRBV5-4 and TRBJ2-5; no definite D call. The V end lost 4 bases, the J end lost 5 bases, and 9 bases lay between the germline ends. Germline CDR1 SGHNT, CDR2 YYREEE (reference sequence). This CDR3 has 12 amino acids. The CDR3 region has the DNA TGTGCCAGCAGCCGCCGATGGGAGACCCAGTACTTC. Translation: CASSRRWETQYF.

This chain links TRBV7-9 with TRBJ2-5, with TRBD2 identical over 7 bases. The V and J ends lost 3 bases and 3 bases, in that order; junction bases with no gene match: 1. Germline V gene sequence: CDR1 SEHNR, CDR2 FQNEAQ (reference sequence). CDR3 length: 13 residues. The CDR3 coding sequence is TGTGCCAGCAGCTTTGCGGGGGAAGAGACCCAGTACTTC. Its protein product is CASSFAGEETQYF.

The genes are TRBV5-1 and TRBJ1-3; the D is unclear. CDR1 is SGHRS and CDR2 is YFSETQ in the germline V gene. The CDR3 contains 14 residues. Trimming took 4 bases from V and 2 from J, leaving 10 bases between them. Written as DNA, the CDR3 is TGCGCCAGCAGCGGAGGGAGGACTGGAAACACCATATATTTT. Protein sequence: CASSGGRTGNTIYF.

The chain recombines TRBV30 with TRBJ2-2; D perhaps matches TRBD1 (7 bases). CDR3 length: 15 amino acids. CDR1 is GTSNPN, CDR2 SVGIG, per germline (reference sequence). V was trimmed by 4 bases and J by 5 bases, leaving 17 bases between them. The CDR3 here is CAWKAGGRWTGELFF. The CDR3 bases are TGTGCCTGGAAGGCAGGGGGGAGATGGACCGGGGAGCTGTTTTTT.

This clone has only one observation. The sample holds other DNA sequences that translate to the same CDR3. The rearrangement uses TRBV10-3 and TRBJ2-6; 7 nucleotides agree with TRBD1. The CDR3 loop spans 15 amino acids. V was pared by 4 bases and J by 0 bases, with 0 bases of the junction left unmatched. CDR1 is ENHRY, CDR2 SYGVKD, per germline. The CDR3 DNA is TGTGCCATCAGTGGGACAGGCTCTGGGGCCAACGTCCTGACTTTC. This translates into CAISGTGSGANVLTF.

The J gene is TRBJ2-3, the V gene TRBV29-1; 9 nucleotides align to TRBD2. The V gene's germline CDR1 is SQVTM and CDR2 ANQGSEA. The V segment lost 4 bases and the J segment 2 bases; nucleotides outside the gene matches: 7. There are 15 residues in the CDR3. Written as DNA, the CDR3 is TGCAGCGTTGGCCAGCGGGAGGCTCCCACAGATACGCAGTATTTT. Translating it yields CSVGQREAPTDTQYF.

The rearrangement uses TRBV2 and TRBJ2-7, with D possibly being TRBD1 (5 bases). With 6 bases removed from V and 3 bases from J, the gap between germline ends came to 15 bases. The CDR3 spans 14 residues. CDR1 is SNHLY and CDR2 is FYNNEI in the germline V gene. CDR3 protein: CASRTPGRDYEQYF. Written as DNA, the CDR3 is TGTGCCAGCAGGACACCAGGCAGGGACTACGAGCAGTACTTC.

The genes are TRBV9 and TRBJ2-6; D gene uncertain. Germline V lookup: CDR1 SGDLS, CDR2 YYNGEE. CDR3 length: 17 residues. V lost 0 bases and J 0 bases, leaving 10 bases between the germline ends. The chain's CDR3 is CASSVDYWSSGANVLTF. The DNA for the CDR3 is TGTGCCAGCAGCGTAGATTATTGGAGCTCTGGGGCCAACGTCCTGACTTTC.

The table lists this clone with a count of one. The chain is built from TRBV19 and TRBJ1-2; 7 bases are a match to TRBD1. Germline trimming cut 5 bases from V and 2 bases from J; bases unmatched to any gene: 8. This CDR3 is built from 15 residues. Germline assignment: CDR1 LNHDA and CDR2 SQIVND (reference sequence). CDR3: CASSSEGAGNYGYTF. The CDR3 coding sequence is TGTGCCAGTAGTTCAGAGGGGGCCGGGAACTATGGCTACACCTTC.

The chain combines TRBV4-1 with TRBJ2-6; D not resolved. This CDR3 is built from 17 residues. V was cut by 0 bases and J by 0 bases, with 9 bases left in between. CDR1 and CDR2 (germline): MGHRA, YSYEKL. The CDR3 DNA is TGCGCCAGCAGCCAAGATCTAGAAGACTCTGGGGCCAACGTCCTGACTTTC. Translating gives CASSQDLEDSGANVLTF.

This sequence joins TRBV5-6 and TRBJ2-1, with D possibly TRBD2 on 6 matching bases. V shed 1 base and J shed 5 bases, with 16 bases lying between them. Germline assignment: CDR1 SGHDT and CDR2 YYEEEE. The CDR3 is made up of 16 amino acids. CDR3 residues: CASSLFLGLGNNEQFF. The CDR3, as DNA: TGTGCCAGCAGCTTGTTCTTGGGACTTGGGAACAATGAGCAGTTCTTC. The variable domain in full, completed from reference TRBV5-6 and TRBJ2-1, reads DAGVTQSPTHLIKTRGQQVTLRCSPKSGHDTVSWYQQALGQGPQFIFQYYEEEERQRGNFPDRFSGHQFPNYSSELNVNALLLGDSALYLCASSLFLGLGNNEQFFGPGTRLTVL.

The chain combines TRBV5-8 with TRBJ2-7; 8 nucleotides agree with TRBD2. The germline V gene has CDR1 SGHTS and CDR2 YDEGEE. The length of the CDR3 is 16 residues. V lost 1 base to trimming and J lost 7 bases; unmatched junction nucleotides: 13. CDR3 amino acids: CASSLPRRRGRREQYF. The CDR3 region has the DNA TGTGCCAGCAGCTTGCCCCGGCGGCGCGGGAGGAGGGAGCAGTACTTC.

The CDR3 DNA reads as TGTGCCAGCAGCTCCCGGGACAGACTCATGAACACTGAAGCTTTCTTT. This codes for CASSSRDRLMNTEAFF. The chain joins TRBV7-6 to TRBJ1-1, with 7 nucleotides matching TRBD1. V trimming: 4 bases; J trimming: 0 bases; junction bases outside the gene matches: 8. Germline CDR1 SGHVS, CDR2 FNYEAQ. This CDR3 region has 16 residues.

The chain joins TRBV6-1 to TRBJ1-2; D is unclear. CDR1 and CDR2 (germline): MNHNS, SASEGT. V lost 3 bases and J lost 8, with 7 bases in between. This CDR3 comprises 11 residues. The CDR3 is CASSEYGGYTF. CDR3 DNA sequence: TGTGCCAGCAGTGAGTATGGCGGCTACACCTTC.

About this clone itself: Other DNA sequences in the same sample also yield this CDR3. V usage is TRBV7-2 and J usage is TRBJ1-4; D may be TRBD1 (5 bases). V lost 1 base and J 5 bases, leaving 8 bases between the germline ends. CDR1 and CDR2 from the germline V gene are SGHTA and FQGNSA. The CDR3 totals 14 residues. Here the CDR3 reads CASSLVTGNEKLFF. DNA of the CDR3: TGTGCCAGCAGCTTAGTTACAGGCAATGAAAAACTGTTTTTT.

This rearrangement joins TRBV5-6 to TRBJ1-3, with 7 bases identical to TRBD1. Germline CDR1 is SGHDT and CDR2 is YYEEEE. The CDR3 runs 15 residues. With 4 bases clipped from V and 4 bases from J, the junction kept 8 bases outside the gene matches. CDR3 in DNA: TGTGCCAGCAGCAGACGCGACAGGGTGGGAAACACCATATATTTT. As protein: CASSRRDRVGNTIYF.